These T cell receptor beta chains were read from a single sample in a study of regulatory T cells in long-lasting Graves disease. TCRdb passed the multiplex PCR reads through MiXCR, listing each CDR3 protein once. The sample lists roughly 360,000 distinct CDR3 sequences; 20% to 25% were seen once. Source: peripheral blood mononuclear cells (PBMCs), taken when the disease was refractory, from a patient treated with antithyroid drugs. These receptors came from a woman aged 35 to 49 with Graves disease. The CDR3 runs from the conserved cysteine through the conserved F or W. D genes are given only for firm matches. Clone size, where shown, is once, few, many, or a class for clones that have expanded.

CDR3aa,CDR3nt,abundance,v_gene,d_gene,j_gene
CASSLADWDNEQFF,TGCGCCAGCAGCTTGGCGGACTGGGACAATGAGCAGTTCTTC,few,TRBV5-1,NA,TRBJ2-1
CSARDPAGGGETQYF,TGCAGTGCTAGAGATCCAGCGGGAGGGGGAGAGACCCAGTACTTC,many,TRBV20-1,TRBD2,TRBJ2-5
CASSLYKEQYF,TGCGCCAGCAGCTTGTATAAGGAGCAGTACTTC,many,TRBV5-1,NA,TRBJ2-7
CASDSGSLTYEQYF,TGTGCCAGCGACAGCGGGAGTCTAACCTACGAGCAGTACTTC,many,TRBV2,TRBD2,TRBJ2-7
CASSESYGQRIYGYTF,TGTGCCAGCAGTGAAAGCTACGGACAGCGAATCTATGGCTACACCTTC,many,TRBV2,NA,TRBJ1-2
CASSTRMNTEAFF,TGTGCCAGTTCCACACGTATGAACACTGAAGCTTTCTTT,many,TRBV19,NA,TRBJ1-1
CASSLDGGSGYTF,TGTGCCAGCAGCTTAGACGGGGGCAGTGGCTACACCTTC,NA,TRBV7-3,NA,TRBJ1-2
CASSLVAGVSQETQYF,TGCGCCAGCAGCTTGGTGGCGGGAGTTTCACAAGAGACCCAGTACTTC,NA,TRBV5-1,TRBD2,TRBJ2-5
CASSLHSWQIPSYEQYF,TGTGCCAGCAGTTTGCACAGCTGGCAAATACCCTCCTACGAGCAGTACTTC,many,TRBV12-3/TRBV12-4,NA,TRBJ2-7
CASSLAGKVHEQYF,TGTGCCAGCAGTTTAGCGGGGAAGGTCCACGAGCAGTACTTC,NA,TRBV28,NA,TRBJ2-7
CASSLQEGDGELFF,TGTGCCAGCAGTTTACAGGAGGGGGACGGGGAGCTGTTTTTT,many,TRBV6-4,NA,TRBJ2-2
CASSNRGAVYEQYF,TGTGCCAGTAGTAACAGGGGGGCGGTCTACGAGCAGTACTTC,NA,TRBV19,TRBD1,TRBJ2-7
CSARDWASGRSDTQYF,TGCAGTGCTAGAGATTGGGCTAGCGGGAGGTCAGATACGCAGTATTTT,NA,TRBV20-1,TRBD2,TRBJ2-3
CASSISGVYEQYF,TGTGCCAGCAGCATTTCGGGGGTGTACGAGCAGTACTTC,few,TRBV6-1,NA,TRBJ2-7
CATDDTGDEQYF,TGTGCCACCGACGACACTGGAGACGAGCAGTACTTC,NA,TRBV10-3,NA,TRBJ2-7
CASSSSFTSPGETQYF,TGTGCCAGCAGTTCCTCCTTCACTAGCCCGGGGGAGACCCAGTACTTC,many,TRBV28,NA,TRBJ2-5
CAWSVLGVEQYF,TGTGCCTGGAGTGTCCTAGGTGTCGAGCAGTACTTC,few,TRBV30,NA,TRBJ2-7
CASSSRTGPGEQYF,TGTGCCAGCAGTTCCCGGACAGGGCCAGGGGAGCAGTACTTC,many,TRBV28,TRBD1,TRBJ2-7
CASSPGTVNTGELFF,TGTGCCAGCAGCCCAGGGACAGTTAACACCGGGGAGCTGTTTTTT,NA,TRBV11-2,TRBD1,TRBJ2-2
CASRSYEDTGELFF,TGTGCCAGCAGGTCATATGAGGACACCGGGGAGCTGTTTTTT,NA,TRBV6-1,NA,TRBJ2-2
CASLPTGANQPQHF,TGTGCCAGCCTCCCGACAGGGGCCAATCAGCCCCAGCATTTT,NA,TRBV28,TRBD1,TRBJ1-5
CASTAWGHSNQPQHF,TGTGCCAGTACCGCCTGGGGGCACAGCAATCAGCCCCAGCATTTT,few,TRBV19,NA,TRBJ1-5
CASSNQYRGRTGELFF,TGTGCCAGCAGTAACCAATACAGGGGTCGGACCGGGGAGCTGTTTTTT,NA,TRBV6-2/TRBV6-3,TRBD1,TRBJ2-2
CASSDVGYTEAFF,TGTGCCAGCAGTGATGTGGGCTACACTGAAGCTTTCTTT,many,TRBV2,NA,TRBJ1-1
CAILQGAGNQPQHF,TGTGCCATCCTACAGGGGGCGGGCAATCAGCCCCAGCATTTT,few,TRBV6-2/TRBV6-3,TRBD1,TRBJ1-5
CASSFGRGVDTQYF,TGTGCCAGCAGCTTCGGCAGGGGGGTGGATACGCAGTATTTT,NA,TRBV7-3,NA,TRBJ2-3
CASSLSRTLTTNEKLFF,TGTGCCAGCAGTTTATCGAGGACGCTTACAACTAATGAAAAACTGTTTTTT,few,TRBV28,NA,TRBJ1-4
CASSQRGANYEQYF,TGTGCCAGCAGCCAAAGAGGAGCCAACTACGAGCAGTACTTC,NA,TRBV2,NA,TRBJ2-7
CSASPGGSYTGELFF,TGCAGTGCTAGCCCGGGGGGCTCATACACCGGGGAGCTGTTTTTT,NA,TRBV20-1,NA,TRBJ2-2
CASSGRSQLYNEQFF,TGTGCCAGCAGCGGCAGGAGTCAGCTCTACAATGAGCAGTTCTTC,NA,TRBV28,NA,TRBJ2-1
CASNPGQGYEQYF,TGTGCCAGCAACCCGGGACAGGGCTACGAGCAGTACTTC,many,TRBV12-3/TRBV12-4,TRBD1,TRBJ2-7